This section outlines one TCR beta chain sequence together with its context. Its antigen remains unidentified. Within one base of it there is no much larger clone, and no base qualities were kept. The sample is drawn from a study of blood T cells in healthy people across ages (dated by TCRdb to the mid-2010s). In the study overall: In model experiments, template switching captured roughly one uniquely barcoded TCR beta cDNA molecule for every two T cells. The study measured age-related changes in TCR beta repertoire diversity using deep sequencing normalized with unique cDNA molecular identifiers. The donors were divided into four age groups: young (average around 15 years), middle-aged (approximately 39), aged (about 61) and long-lived (roughly 88). To avoid experimental bias, donors of different ages were spread randomly across the sequencing lanes. Using the same blood draw, the study looked at two additional independent replicas of 1 million unique cDNA reads for two donors, one aged 18 to 30 and the other aged 80 or older. Study-level results and caveats: As age increased, observed TCR beta diversity per million T cells dropped in a roughly linear way, and a significant reduction was already evident by age about 40. Because the CMV infection status of the donors was unknown, age-related changes in expanded clonotypes may potentially have been confounded. Estimates of total diversity based on one million sequenced T cells were considered lower bounds and underestimates. There was a strong correlation between observed TCR beta diversity and the percentage of naive T cells measured by flow cytometry. Conclusive comparison of naive and antigen-experienced compartments was prevented by the profiling of bulk unsorted PBMCs. Compared with the aged group, more naive CD4+ T cells, fewer expanded clones and increased TCR diversity were shown by the long-lived group, suggesting age selection.

Library generation was performed with 5' RACE. The sample was run on an Illumina HiSeq 2500. A second about 7 to 11 cycle PCR used a sample-barcoded 5' primer and a J-beta primer mix. Each TCR beta cDNA molecule received a unique molecular identifier from a template-switch 5' adaptor carrying 12 random nucleotides. Each sample yielded at least 2.5 million CDR3-containing paired-end reads. The Mint cDNA synthesis kit, primed by a TRBC-specific oligonucleotide, was used to synthesize first-strand cDNA from all RNA. Following uracil-DNA glycosylase treatment, all cDNA underwent a first 18-cycle PCR with the universal primers M1SS and BC2_uni_R. Regarding the original processing steps: Each sample was normalized by randomly selecting 1 million high-quality reads, each carrying a distinct molecular identifier. Reads with shared molecular identifiers were discarded instead of being binned into consensus sequences. MiTCR, set to a Q25 quality threshold and the strictest error-elimination algorithm, was used for CDR3 identification, clonotype clustering and error correction. Lower-bound total TCR beta diversity was estimated with a nonparametric unseen species model using Euler transformation. The raw public reads went through TCRdb reprocessing: fastp at Q25, MiXCR clone calling, in-frame beta chains kept. Identical CDR3 protein sequences are pooled into one entry, listed with their most common genes and DNA. The V and J calls, along with clone size, are taken from TCRdb and not from the paper's own processing. Across this sample there are approximately 1.5 million distinct CDR3 sequences, with approximately 43% seen only once. Approximately 4.1% of the sample is taken by the ten largest.

Systemically healthy Caucasian individuals from Russia, 35 to 50 in total and aged roughly 6 to 100 years, were included as donors. About 10 milliliters of peripheral blood were collected from each donor into EDTA-treated Vacutainer tubes. Ficoll-Paque density-gradient centrifugation was used to isolate PBMCs, with at least 7 million per sample. Trizol reagent was used to extract total RNA from PBMCs, with at least 6 micrograms per sample. For every donor, flow cytometry on a PBMC aliquot measured the percentage of naive CD45RAhigh/CD27high T cells. The CDR3 holds 15 amino acids from the cysteine to the phenylalanine. Left in the record is the CDR3 DNA by itself, 45 bases read in frame from the first base. The germline V gene specifies MGHRA as CDR1 and YSYEKL as CDR2. Ends trimmed: V by 1 base, J by 6 bases; bases unmatched to a gene: 6.

This receptor was obtained from a woman younger than 30 in good health. Recombination connected TRBV4-1 to TRBJ1-2; 9 bases in the junction line up with TRBD1. Sequencing used blood. The DNA sequence is given as TGCGCCAGCAGCCAAGGGACAGGGGAATGGAATGGCTACACCTTC. This sequence encodes CASSQGTGEWNGYTF.